The source of this T cell receptor (beta chain) is a study of cytomegalovirus exposure and HLA in healthy donors. Concerning this clone itself: Other DNA sequences in the same sample also yield this CDR3.

The V end was cut by 4 bases, the J end by 0 bases, with 9 bases between. In germline, CDR1 is SEHNR, CDR2 FQNEAQ (reference sequence). This CDR3 spans 14 amino acids. PCR used 60 Vbeta primers and 13 Jbeta primers. The method was immunoSEQ multiplex PCR; TCRdb's version includes in-frame clones alone and lacks a portion of them. The sample lists about 230,000 clones; 85% to 90% were seen once. The source material was PBMCs. The TCR sequence derives from a human donor in good health. The chain employs TRBV7-9 and TRBJ1-1; weak D call: TRBD1 (6 bases). CDR3 residues: CASSSDRLNTEAFF. The CDR3 DNA sequence: TGTGCCAGCAGCTCAGACAGGCTGAACACTGAAGCTTTCTTT.